This T cell receptor beta chain came from a study of blood T cell repertoires in COVID-19. About the research overall: From the United States, Italy and Spain came samples of acute and convalescent COVID-19.

CDR3 length: 14 amino acids. Trimming took off 6 bases at V and 3 bases at J, with 12 bases between the two ends. Germline V gene data show CDR1 as MNHEY and CDR2 as SVGAGI. The assay was immunoSEQ multiplex PCR, and TCRdb's table has in-frame clones only and misses some. Among more than 250,000 clones listed, around 90% were seen once. Seattle cases were enrolled at active infection and followed longitudinally. What was sequenced was peripheral blood. The source of this sequence is a woman aged 45-59 years with COVID-19, enrolled during active disease. This chain links TRBV6-5 with TRBJ1-5, with D perhaps TRBD1 (6 bases). CDR3 sequence: CASRLTGNNQPQHF. CDR3 sequence (DNA): TGTGCCAGCAGACTTACAGGGAACAATCAGCCCCAGCATTTT.